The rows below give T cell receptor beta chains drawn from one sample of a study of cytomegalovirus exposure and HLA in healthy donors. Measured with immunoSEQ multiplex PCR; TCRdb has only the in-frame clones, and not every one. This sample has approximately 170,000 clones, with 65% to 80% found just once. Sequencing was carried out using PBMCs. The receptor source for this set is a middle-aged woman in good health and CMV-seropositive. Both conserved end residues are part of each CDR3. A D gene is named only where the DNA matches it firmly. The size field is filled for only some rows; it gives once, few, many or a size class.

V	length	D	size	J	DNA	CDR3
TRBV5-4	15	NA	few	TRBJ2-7	TGTGCCAGCAGTCGAGCGGACAGGGAGGGCTCCGAGCAGTACTTC	CASSRADREGSEQYF
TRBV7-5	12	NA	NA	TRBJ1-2	TGTGCCAGCAGCTTACCCGGTTACGGCTACACCTTC	CASSLPGYGYTF
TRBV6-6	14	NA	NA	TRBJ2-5	TGTGCCAGCAGTTACTCGACCCTAGTCGAGACCCAGTACTTC	CASSYSTLVETQYF
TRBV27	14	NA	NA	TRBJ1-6	TGTGCCACCCGGGACTTATCTAATAATTCACCCCTCCACTTT	CATRDLSNNSPLHF
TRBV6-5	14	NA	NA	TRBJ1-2	TGTGCCAGCAGACCACTCGACATTGGCTATGGCTACACCTTC	CASRPLDIGYGYTF
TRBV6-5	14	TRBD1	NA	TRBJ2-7	TGTGCCAGCAGTTTGGGGACAGCTAACTACGAGCAGTACTTC	CASSLGTANYEQYF
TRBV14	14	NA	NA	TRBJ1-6	TGTGCCAGCAGCCGGAGCTCCTATAATTCACCCCTCCACTTT	CASSRSSYNSPLHF
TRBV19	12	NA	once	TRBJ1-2	TGTGCCAGTAGAGACAAACTCTATGGCTACACCTTC	CASRDKLYGYTF
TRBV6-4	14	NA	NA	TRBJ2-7	TGTGCCGGGCTCCGCCTAGGGGTTTGCTACGAGCAGTACTTC	CAGLRLGVCYEQYF
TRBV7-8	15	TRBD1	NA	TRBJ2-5	TGTGCCAGCAGCCAGCCCGGGACAGGGGAAGAGACCCAGTACTTC	CASSQPGTGEETQYF
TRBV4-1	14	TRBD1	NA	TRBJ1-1	TGCGCCAGCAGACCGACAGGGACGAACACTGAAGCTTTCTTT	CASRPTGTNTEAFF
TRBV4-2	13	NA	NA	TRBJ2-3	TGTGCCAGCAGCTCATCCCTAGACTATACGCAGTATTTT	CASSSSLDYTQYF
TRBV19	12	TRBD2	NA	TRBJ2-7	TGTGCCACCAGGACTAGCGGGAACGAGCAGTACTTC	CATRTSGNEQYF